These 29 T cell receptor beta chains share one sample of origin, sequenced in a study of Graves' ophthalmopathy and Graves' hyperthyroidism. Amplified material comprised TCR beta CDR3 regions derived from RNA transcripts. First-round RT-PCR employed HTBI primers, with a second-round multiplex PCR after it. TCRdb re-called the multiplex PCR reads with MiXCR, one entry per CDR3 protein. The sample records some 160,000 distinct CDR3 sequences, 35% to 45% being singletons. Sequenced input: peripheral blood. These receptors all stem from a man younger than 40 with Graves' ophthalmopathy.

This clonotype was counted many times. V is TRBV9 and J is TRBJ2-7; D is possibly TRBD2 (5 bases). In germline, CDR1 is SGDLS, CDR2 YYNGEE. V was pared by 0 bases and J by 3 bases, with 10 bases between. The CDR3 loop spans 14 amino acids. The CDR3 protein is CASSVDEGGYEQYF. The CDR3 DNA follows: TGTGCCAGCAGCGTAGACGAGGGCGGCTACGAGCAGTACTTC. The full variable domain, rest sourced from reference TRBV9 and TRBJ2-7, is DSGVTQTPKHLITATGQRVTLRCSPRSGDLSVYWYQQSLDQGLQFLIQYYNGEERAKGNILERFSAQQFPDLHSELNLSSLELGDSALYFCASSVDEGGYEQYFGPGTRLTVT.

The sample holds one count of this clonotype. As DNA, the CDR3 is TGTGCCAGCAGCCCGGGGTCGGACAGGGGAACTGAAGCTTTCTTT. Amino acids: CASSPGSDRGTEAFF. V usage is TRBV5-6 and J usage is TRBJ1-1; TRBD1 aligns across 9 bases. V lost 4 bases and J lost 5; bases outside the gene matches: 9. The CDR3 has 15 residues. Germline CDR1 SGHDT, CDR2 YYEEEE.

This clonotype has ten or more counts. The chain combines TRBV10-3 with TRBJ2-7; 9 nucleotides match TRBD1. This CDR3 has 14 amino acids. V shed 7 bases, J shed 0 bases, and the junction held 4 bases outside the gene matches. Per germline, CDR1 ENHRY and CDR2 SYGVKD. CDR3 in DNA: TGTGCCATCAAGCCGGGACAGGGCTCCTACGAGCAGTACTTC. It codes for CAIKPGQGSYEQYF.

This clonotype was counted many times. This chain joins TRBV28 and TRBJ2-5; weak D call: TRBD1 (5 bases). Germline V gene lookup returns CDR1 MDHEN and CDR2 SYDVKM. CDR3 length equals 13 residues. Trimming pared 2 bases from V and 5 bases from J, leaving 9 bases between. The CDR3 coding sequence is TGTGCCAGCAGTTTAGGGGCCGAGGAGACCCAGTACTTC. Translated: CASSLGAEETQYF.

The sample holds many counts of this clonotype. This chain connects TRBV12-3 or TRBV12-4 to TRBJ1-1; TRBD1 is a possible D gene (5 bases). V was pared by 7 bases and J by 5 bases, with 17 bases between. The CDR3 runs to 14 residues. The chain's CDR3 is CASTLTVRTTEAFF. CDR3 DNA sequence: TGTGCCAGCACTCTGACAGTTCGAACGACTGAAGCTTTCTTT.

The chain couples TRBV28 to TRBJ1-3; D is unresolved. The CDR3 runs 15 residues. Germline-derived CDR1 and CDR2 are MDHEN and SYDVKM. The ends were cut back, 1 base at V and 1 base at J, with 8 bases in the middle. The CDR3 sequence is CASSLYTPSGNTIYF. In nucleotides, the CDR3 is TGTGCCAGCAGTTTATATACGCCGTCTGGAAACACCATATATTTT.

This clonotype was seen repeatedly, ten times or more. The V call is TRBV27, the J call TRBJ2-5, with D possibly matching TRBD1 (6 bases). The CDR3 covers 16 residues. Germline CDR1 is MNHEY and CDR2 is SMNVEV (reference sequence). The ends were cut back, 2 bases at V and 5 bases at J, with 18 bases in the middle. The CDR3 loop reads CASSLRTDPRKETQYF. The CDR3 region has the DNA TGTGCCAGCAGTTTAAGGACAGACCCCAGGAAGGAGACCCAGTACTTC.

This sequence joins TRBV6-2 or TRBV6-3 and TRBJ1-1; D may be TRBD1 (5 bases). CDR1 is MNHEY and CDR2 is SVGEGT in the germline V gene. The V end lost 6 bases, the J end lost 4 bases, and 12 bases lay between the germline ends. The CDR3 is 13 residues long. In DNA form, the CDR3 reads TGTGCCAGCAGATCCACCACAGGCACTGAAGCTTTCTTT. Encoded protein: CASRSTTGTEAFF.

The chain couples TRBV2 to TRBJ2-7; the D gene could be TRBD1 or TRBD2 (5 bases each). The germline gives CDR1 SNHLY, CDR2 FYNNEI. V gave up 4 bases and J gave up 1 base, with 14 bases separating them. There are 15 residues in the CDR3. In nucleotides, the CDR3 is TGTGCCAGCAGTGTTTCCGGGACCCCTTCCTACGAGCAGTACTTC. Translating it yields CASSVSGTPSYEQYF.

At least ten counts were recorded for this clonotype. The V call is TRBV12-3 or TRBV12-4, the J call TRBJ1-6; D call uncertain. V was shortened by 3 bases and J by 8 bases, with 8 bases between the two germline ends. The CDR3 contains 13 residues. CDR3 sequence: CASSFSSDSPLHF. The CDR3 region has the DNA TGTGCCAGCAGTTTTTCTTCGGATTCACCCCTCCACTTT.

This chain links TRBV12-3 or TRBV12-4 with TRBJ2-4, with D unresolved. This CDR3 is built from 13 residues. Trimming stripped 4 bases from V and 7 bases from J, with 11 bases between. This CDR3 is CASSYLVGNIQYF. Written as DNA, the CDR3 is TGTGCCAGCAGTTACTTAGTTGGGAACATTCAGTACTTC.

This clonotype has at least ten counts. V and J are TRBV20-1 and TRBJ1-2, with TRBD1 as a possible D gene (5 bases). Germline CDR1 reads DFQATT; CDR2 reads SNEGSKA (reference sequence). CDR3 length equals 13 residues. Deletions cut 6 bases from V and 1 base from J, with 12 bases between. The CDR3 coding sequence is TGCAGTGCCAACGACAGAATTAACTATGGCTACACCTTC. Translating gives CSANDRINYGYTF.

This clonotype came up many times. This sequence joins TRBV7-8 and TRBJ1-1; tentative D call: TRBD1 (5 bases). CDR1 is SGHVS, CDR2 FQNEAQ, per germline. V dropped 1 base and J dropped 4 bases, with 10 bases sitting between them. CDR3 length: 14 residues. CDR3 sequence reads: CASSLVGEGTEAFF. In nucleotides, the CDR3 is TGTGCCAGCAGCTTAGTAGGGGAGGGCACTGAAGCTTTCTTT.

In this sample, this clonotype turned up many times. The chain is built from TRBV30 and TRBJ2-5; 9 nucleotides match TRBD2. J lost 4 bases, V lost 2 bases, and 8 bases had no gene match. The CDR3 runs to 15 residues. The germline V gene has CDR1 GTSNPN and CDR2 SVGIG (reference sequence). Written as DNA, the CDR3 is TGTGCCTGGAGTTTGGGGGCGGGGGGGGGAGAGACCCAGTACTTC. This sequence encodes CAWSLGAGGGETQYF.

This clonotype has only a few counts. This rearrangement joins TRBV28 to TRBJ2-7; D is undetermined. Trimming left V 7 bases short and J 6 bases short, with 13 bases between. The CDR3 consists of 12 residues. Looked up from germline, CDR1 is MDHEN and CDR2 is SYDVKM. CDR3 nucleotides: TGTGCCAGCATAATCAGGTCGGGCGAGCAGTACTTC. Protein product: CASIIRSGEQYF.

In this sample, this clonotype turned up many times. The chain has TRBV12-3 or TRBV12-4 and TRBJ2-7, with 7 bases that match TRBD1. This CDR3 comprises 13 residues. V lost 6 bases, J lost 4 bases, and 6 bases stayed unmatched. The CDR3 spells CASRRDSLYEQYF. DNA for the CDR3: TGTGCCAGCAGACGGGACAGCCTTTACGAGCAGTACTTC.

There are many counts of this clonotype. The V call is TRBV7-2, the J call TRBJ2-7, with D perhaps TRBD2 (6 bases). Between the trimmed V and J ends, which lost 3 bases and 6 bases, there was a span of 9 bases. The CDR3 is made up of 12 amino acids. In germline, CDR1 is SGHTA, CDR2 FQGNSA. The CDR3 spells CASSLRGSEQYF. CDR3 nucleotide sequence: TGTGCCAGCAGCTTGCGGGGCTCCGAGCAGTACTTC.

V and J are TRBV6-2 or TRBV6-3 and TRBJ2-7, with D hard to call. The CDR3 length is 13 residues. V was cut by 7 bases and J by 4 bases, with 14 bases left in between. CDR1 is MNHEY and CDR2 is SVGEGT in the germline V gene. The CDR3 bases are TGTGCCAGCAACGAAGGACGGAAGTACGAGCAGTACTTC. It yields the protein CASNEGRKYEQYF.

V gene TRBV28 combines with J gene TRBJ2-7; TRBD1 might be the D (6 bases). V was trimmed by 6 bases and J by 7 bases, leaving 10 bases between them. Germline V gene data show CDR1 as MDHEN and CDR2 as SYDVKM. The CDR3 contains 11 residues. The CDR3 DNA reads TGTGCCAGCAGAAACAGGGTAGAGCAGTACTTC. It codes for CASRNRVEQYF.

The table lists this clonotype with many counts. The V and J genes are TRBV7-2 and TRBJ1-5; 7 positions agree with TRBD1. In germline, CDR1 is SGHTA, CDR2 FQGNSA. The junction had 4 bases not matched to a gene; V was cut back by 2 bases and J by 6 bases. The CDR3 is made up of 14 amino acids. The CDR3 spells CASSLSAGGQPQHF. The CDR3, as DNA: TGTGCCAGCAGCTTATCCGCAGGGGGTCAGCCCCAGCATTTT.

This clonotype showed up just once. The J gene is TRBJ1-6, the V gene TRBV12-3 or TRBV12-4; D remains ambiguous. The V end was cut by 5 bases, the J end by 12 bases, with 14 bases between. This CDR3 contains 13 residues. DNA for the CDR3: TGTGCCAGCAGTCAAGAACGGTCCCTACCCCTCCACTTT. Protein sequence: CASSQERSLPLHF.

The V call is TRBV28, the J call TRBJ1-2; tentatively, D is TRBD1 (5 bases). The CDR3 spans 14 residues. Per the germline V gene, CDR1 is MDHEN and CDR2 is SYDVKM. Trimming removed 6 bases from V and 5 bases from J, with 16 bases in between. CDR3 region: CASRPRDGRYGYTF. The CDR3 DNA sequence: TGTGCCAGCAGACCTAGGGACGGGAGATATGGCTACACCTTC.

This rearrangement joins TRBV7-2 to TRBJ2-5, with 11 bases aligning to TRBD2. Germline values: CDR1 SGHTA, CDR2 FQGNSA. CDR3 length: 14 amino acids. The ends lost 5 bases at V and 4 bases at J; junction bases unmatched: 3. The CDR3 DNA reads TGTGCCAGCAGCCAGACTAGCGGGGTAGAGACCCAGTACTTC. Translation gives CASSQTSGVETQYF.

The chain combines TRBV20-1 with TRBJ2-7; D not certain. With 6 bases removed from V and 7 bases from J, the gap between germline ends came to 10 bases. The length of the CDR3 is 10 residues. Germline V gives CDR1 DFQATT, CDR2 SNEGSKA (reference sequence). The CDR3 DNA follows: TGCAGTGCCAGATTCGGGGAGCAGTACTTC. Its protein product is CSARFGEQYF.

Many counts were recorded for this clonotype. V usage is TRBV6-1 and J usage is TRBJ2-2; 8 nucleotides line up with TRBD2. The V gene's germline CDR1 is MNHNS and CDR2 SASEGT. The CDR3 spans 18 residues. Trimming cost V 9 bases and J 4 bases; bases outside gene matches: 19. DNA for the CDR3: TGTGCCAGTAGTCGGAGCGGGAGTCCCGCGTGGGGCACCGGGGAGCTGTTTTTT. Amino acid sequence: CASSRSGSPAWGTGELFF.

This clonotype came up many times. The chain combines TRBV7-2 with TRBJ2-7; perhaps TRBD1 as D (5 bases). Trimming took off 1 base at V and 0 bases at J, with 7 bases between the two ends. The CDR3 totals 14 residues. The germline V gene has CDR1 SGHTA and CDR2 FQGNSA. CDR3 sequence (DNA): TGTGCCAGCAGCTTAGTGCAGGGCTCCTACGAGCAGTACTTC. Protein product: CASSLVQGSYEQYF.

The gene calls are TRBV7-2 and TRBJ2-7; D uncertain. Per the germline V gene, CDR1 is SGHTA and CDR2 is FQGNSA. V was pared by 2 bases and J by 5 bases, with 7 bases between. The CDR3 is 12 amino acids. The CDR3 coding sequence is TGTGCCAGCAGCTTAAGCGTCGACGAGCAGTACTTC. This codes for CASSLSVDEQYF.

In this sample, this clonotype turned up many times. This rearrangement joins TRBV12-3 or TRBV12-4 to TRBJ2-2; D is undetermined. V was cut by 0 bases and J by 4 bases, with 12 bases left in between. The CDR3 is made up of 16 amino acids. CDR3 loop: CASSLALGSITGELFF. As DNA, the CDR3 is TGTGCCAGCAGTTTAGCGCTTGGGTCGATCACCGGGGAGCTGTTTTTT.

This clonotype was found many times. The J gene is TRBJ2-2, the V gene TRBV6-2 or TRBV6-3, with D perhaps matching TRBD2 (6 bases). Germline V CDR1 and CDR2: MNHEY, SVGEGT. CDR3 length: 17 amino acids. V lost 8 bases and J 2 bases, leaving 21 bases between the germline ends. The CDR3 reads CASVKTSGTFNTGELFF. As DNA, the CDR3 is TGTGCCAGCGTAAAAACTTCCGGGACTTTTAACACCGGGGAGCTGTTTTTT.